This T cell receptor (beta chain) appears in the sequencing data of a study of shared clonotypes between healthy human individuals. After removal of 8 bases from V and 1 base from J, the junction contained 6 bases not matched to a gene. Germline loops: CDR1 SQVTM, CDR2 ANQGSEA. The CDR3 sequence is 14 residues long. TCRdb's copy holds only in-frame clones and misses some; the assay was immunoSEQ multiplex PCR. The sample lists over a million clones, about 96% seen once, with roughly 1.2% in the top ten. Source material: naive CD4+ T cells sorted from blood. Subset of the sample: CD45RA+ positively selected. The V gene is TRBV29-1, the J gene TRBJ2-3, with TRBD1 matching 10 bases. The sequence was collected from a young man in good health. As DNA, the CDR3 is TGCAGCTTGAGCGACAGGGGGCGCACAGATACGCAGTATTTT. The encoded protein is CSLSDRGRTDTQYF.